This T cell receptor (beta chain) was obtained from a study of T cells in Graves' hyperthyroidism and ophthalmopathy. Study-level results: Clonotypes that were expanded in thyroid above 0.001 mostly appeared in blood too.

The investigators amplified TCR beta CDR3 regions from RNA transcripts. First-round RT-PCR of the TCR CDR3 relied on the HTBI primer set. One entry per CDR3 protein, called by TCRdb with MiXCR from the multiplex PCR reads. The sample carries about 350,000 distinct CDR3 sequences, 14% recorded once. PBMCs were obtained from over 8.5 ml fresh peripheral blood. Germline lookup yields CDR1 LNHNV and CDR2 YYDKDF (reference sequence). CDR3 length: 16 amino acids. V was clipped by 5 bases and J by 0 bases, with 11 bases between them. This clonotype was seen at least ten times. Its specificity is not known. The chain combines TRBV15 with TRBJ2-6, with D tentatively TRBD2 (7 bases). The sequenced sample was blood. The clonotype was recovered from a woman aged 30 to 39 with Graves' hyperthyroidism. CDR3: CATSVGGGSGANVLTF. The CDR3 DNA follows: TGTGCCACCAGCGTGGGAGGGGGCTCTGGGGCCAACGTCCTGACTTTC.